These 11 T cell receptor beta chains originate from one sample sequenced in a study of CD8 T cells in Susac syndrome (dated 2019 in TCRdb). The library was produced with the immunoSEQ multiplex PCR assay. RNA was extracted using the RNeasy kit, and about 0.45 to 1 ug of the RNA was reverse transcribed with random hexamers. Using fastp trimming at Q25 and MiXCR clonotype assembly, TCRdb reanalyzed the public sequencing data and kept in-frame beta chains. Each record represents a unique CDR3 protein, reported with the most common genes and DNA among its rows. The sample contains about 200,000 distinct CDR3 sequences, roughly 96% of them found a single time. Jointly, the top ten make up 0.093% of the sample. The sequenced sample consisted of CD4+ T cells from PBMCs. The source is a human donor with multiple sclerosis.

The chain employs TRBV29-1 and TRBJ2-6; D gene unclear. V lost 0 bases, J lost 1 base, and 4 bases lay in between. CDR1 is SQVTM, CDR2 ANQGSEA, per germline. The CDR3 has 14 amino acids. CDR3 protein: CSVEDMSGANVLTF. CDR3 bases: TGCAGCGTTGAAGATATGTCTGGGGCCAACGTCCTGACTTTC.

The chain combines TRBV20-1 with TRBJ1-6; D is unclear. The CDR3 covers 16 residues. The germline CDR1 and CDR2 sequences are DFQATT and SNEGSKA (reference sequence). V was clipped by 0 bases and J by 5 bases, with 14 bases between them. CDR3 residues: CSARDWANVHNSPLHF. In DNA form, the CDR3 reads TGCAGTGCTAGAGATTGGGCGAACGTGCATAATTCACCCCTCCACTTT.

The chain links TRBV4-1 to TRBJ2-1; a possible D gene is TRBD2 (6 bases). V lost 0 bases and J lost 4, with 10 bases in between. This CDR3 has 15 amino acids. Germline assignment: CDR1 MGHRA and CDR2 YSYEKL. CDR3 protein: CASSQERESYNEQFF. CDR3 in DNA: TGCGCCAGCAGCCAAGAACGGGAGAGTTACAATGAGCAGTTCTTC.

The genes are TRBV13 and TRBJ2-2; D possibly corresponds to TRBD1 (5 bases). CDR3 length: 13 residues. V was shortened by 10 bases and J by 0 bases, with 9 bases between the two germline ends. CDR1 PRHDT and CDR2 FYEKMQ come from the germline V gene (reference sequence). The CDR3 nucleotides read TGTGCCAAAGGGGTCTCGAACACCGGGGAGCTGTTTTTT. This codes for CAKGVSNTGELFF.

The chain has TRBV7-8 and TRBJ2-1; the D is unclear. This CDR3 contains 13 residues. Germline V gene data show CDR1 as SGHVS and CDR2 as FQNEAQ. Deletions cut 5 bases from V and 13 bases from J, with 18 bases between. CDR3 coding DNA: TGTGCCAGCAGCGGGTCGAGGAAGCATCTACAGTTCTTC. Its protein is CASSGSRKHLQFF.

The CDR3 DNA reads as TGTGCCAGCAGCTTGGATGGGGGACAGGGCTTTGGTCAGGAGACCCAGTACTTC. Translating it yields CASSLDGGQGFGQETQYF. V usage is TRBV11-2 and J usage is TRBJ2-5, with 9 bases fitting TRBD1. In germline, CDR1 is SGHAT, CDR2 FQNNGV. V trimming: 3 bases; J trimming: 5 bases; junction bases outside the gene matches: 16. The CDR3 has 18 amino acids.

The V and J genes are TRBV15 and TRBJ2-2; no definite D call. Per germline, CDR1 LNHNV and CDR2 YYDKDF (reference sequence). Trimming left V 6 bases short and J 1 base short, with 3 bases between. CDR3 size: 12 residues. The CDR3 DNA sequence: TGTGCCACCAGGAGGAACACCGGGGAGCTGTTTTTT. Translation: CATRRNTGELFF.

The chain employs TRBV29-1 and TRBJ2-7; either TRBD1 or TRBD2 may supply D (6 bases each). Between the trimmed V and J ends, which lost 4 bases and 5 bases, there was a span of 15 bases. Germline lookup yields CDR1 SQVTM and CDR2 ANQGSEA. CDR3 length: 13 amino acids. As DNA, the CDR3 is TGCAGCGTTGTAGGGGGTGCGGGGAACGAGCAGTACTTC. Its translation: CSVVGGAGNEQYF.

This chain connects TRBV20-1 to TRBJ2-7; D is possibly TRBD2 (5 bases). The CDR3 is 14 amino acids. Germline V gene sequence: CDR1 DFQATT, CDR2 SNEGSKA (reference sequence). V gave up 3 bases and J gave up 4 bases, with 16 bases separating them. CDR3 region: CSASSLGVGYEQYF. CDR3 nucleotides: TGCAGTGCTAGCTCCCTGGGAGTTGGTTACGAGCAGTACTTC.

CDR3 DNA sequence: TGCAGCGTTCCGGGGGAGACTTTCAATGAGCAGTTCTTC. Residues: CSVPGETFNEQFF. This sequence joins TRBV29-1 and TRBJ2-1; D is possibly TRBD2 (6 bases). V was shortened by 5 bases and J by 6 bases, with 14 bases between the two germline ends. This CDR3 is 13 amino acids long. Germline CDR1 and CDR2: SQVTM and ANQGSEA.

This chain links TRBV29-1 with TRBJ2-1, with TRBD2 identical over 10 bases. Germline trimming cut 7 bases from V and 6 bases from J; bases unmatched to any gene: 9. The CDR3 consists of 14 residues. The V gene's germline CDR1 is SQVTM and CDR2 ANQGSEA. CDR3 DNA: TGCAGCGGCTCCGGACTAGCGGATTCCAATGAGCAGTTCTTC. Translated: CSGSGLADSNEQFF.